The table lists the clone carrying this TCR beta chain with a count of one. Its target is not known. Using its own MiXCR run on the RT-PCR reads, TCRdb lists one record per CDR3 protein. Among more than 150,000 distinct CDR3 sequences listed, approximately 9.2% were seen once. These data come from a study of response to subunit inactivated influenza vaccine. Broader study findings: It was suggested by the authors that few new T cells are recruited by each seasonal influenza vaccination.

Germline CDR1 reads LGHDT; CDR2 reads YNNKEL (reference sequence). The V end lost 7 bases, the J end lost 2 bases, and 18 bases lay between the germline ends. The CDR3 is 15 residues long. This specimen was non-naive T cells sorted from PBMCs, taken on the day of vaccination. The chain employs TRBV3-1 and TRBJ2-7; no clear D gene. This TCR derives from a man over 45 who received an inactivated influenza vaccine. CDR3 sequence (DNA): TGTGCCAGCACCAAAGAGGTCTCTTTTACCTACGAGCAGTACTTC. It specifies CASTKEVSFTYEQYF.